This TCR beta chain was identified in a study of T cell responses to AZD1222 COVID-19 vaccine (dated by TCRdb to the early 2020s). Notes on the research overall: Because spike-specific TCR depth and breadth did not differ between the two schedules, AZD1222 recipients who got a second dose at roughly 4 weeks were pooled with those who got a second dose at roughly 12 weeks. Trial participants were enrolled into age subgroups of 18-55, 56-69 and 70-plus years, which contained about 150, 27 and 61 TCR-sequenced participants, respectively. TCR sequencing covered over 230 trial participants: some 210 given two doses of AZD1222 and approximately 26 given two doses of MenACWY control vaccine. Broader findings and caveats from the paper: Most participants were white British and females outnumbered males, and the authors suggested that clonal diversity may have been underestimated. After two AZD1222 doses, spike-specific TCR breadth and depth were significantly higher than at day 0 and than in MenACWY recipients. CD4 TCRs associated with the vaccine covered the entire spike protein, and the dominant responses were in regions 160-218 and 743-854. Only five or six AZD1222 recipients were SARS-CoV-2 seropositive at baseline, limiting conclusions about previously exposed vaccinees. Reportedly, almost half of the unique spike-specific TCRs recognized epitopes lying outside the regions that are mutated in the B.1.351 and B.1.1.7 variants. The 56-69-year group was small, and its depth increase did not reach significance, likely because of low power. No day 14 peak-response samples were available, so repertoires were characterized only after the peak T cell response.

The CDR3 regions of human TCRbeta chains were analyzed by immunosequencing. Processing in the source paper ran as follows. TCRs in the repertoires were matched against a reference library of SARS-CoV-2-specific TCRs that had been generated with the MIRA antigen-specificity platform. Breadth was defined as the fraction of unique TCRs that were SARS-CoV-2-associated, and depth was defined as the fraction of total T cells that were SARS-CoV-2-associated. Using the MIRA data, every spike-specific TCR was mapped to the spike region that the TCR reacted to and assigned to either a CD4 or a CD8 class. Log10-transformed breadth and depth values were compared by one-way ANOVA with Sidak's multiple comparisons tests. TCRdb re-hosts the immuneACCESS table, in-frame sequences only. Its copies lack some clones; in the studies checked, an unresolved V gene accounts for under half of them, and the cause for the rest is not known. The V and J calls and clone size are taken from that table; D and trimming were inferred from the DNA. The sample yields more than 100,000 clones; over 85% were counted once. 7% to 8.5% of the sample goes to the ten largest clones.

Reading from cysteine to phenylalanine, the CDR3 counts 19 amino acids. The entry retains the CDR3 DNA only, 57 bases that are in frame from base 1. Relative to germline, V is 0 bases shorter and J is 4 bases shorter, with 22 bases between their ends. Concerning this clone itself: No antigen is known for it. No qualities accompany the bases; no much larger clone lies one base away.

The label giving this sample's time point can be read as: baseline before first vaccination. Vaccinee samples came from UK trials COV001 and COV002, including a single-blind randomized controlled phase 2/3 trial of AZD1222 (ChAdOx1 nCoV-19) in healthy adults. Trial participant PBMC samples were collected at day 0 and day 28 after the second dose for TCRbeta chain sequencing. The sequencing here drew on peripheral blood, taken on day 0 of AZD1222 vaccination. This TCR was recovered from an adult in good health. Recombination joined TRBV23-1 with TRBJ2-1, with TRBD2 tentatively as D gene (5 bases match). TRBV23-1 falls under the ORF class, with uncertain function. The DNA sequence is TGCGCCAGCAGTCAATCGATTAACAGCTGGGAGAGGGTTTACAATGAGCAGTTCTTC. It translates to CASSQSINSWERVYNEQFF.